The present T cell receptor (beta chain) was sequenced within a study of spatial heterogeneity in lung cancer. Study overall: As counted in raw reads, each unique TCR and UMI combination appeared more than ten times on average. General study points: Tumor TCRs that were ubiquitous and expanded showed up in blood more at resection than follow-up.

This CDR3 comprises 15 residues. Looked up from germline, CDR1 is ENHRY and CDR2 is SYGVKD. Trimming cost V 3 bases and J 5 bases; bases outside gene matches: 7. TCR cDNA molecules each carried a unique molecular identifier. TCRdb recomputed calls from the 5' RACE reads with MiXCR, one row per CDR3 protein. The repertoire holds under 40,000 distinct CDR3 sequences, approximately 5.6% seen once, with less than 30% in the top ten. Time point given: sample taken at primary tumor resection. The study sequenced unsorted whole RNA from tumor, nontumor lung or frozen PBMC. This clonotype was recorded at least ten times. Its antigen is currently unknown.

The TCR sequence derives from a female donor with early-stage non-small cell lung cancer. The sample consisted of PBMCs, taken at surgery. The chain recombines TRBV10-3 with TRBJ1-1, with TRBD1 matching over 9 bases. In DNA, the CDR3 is TGTGCCATCAGTGAACCACAGGGGGCGCGGACTGAAGCTTTCTTT. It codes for CAISEPQGARTEAFF.